The next 26 T cell receptor beta chains were all read from a single sample in a study of Ad26.COV2.S vaccination and SARS-CoV-2 variants. Profiling relied on immunoSEQ multiplex PCR, and the TCRdb table lists in-frame clones only, not all of them. The repertoire holds around 300,000 clones, with about nine tenths as singletons. Stated treatment: roughly 20 received Ad26.COV2.S at low or high dose, single or two shots; roughly 5 received placebo; per-sample allocation not given. Sampling happened 63 days after the first vaccine or placebo injection. The sample was peripheral blood, taken in a trial of Ad26.COV2.S vaccine versus placebo. The source is a person aged 18-60 years who received the Ad26.COV2.S COVID-19 vaccine or a placebo.

V is TRBV28 and J is TRBJ1-1; 7 positions match TRBD1. The ends lost 3 bases at V and 4 bases at J; junction bases unmatched: 5. The CDR3 loop spans 14 amino acids. Germline V CDR1 and CDR2: MDHEN, SYDVKM. CDR3 sequence: CASSFRGLSTEAFF. CDR3 sequence (DNA): TGTGCCAGCAGTTTCAGGGGGTTGAGCACTGAAGCTTTCTTT.

This rearrangement joins TRBV30 to TRBJ2-5, with D hard to call. Germline loops: CDR1 GTSNPN, CDR2 SVGIG (reference sequence). The CDR3 covers 11 residues. Trimming stripped 2 bases from V and 7 bases from J, with 8 bases between. The CDR3 protein is CAWSIKGTQYF. The CDR3 nucleotides are TGTGCCTGGAGTATAAAGGGGACCCAGTACTTC.

With respect to this clone: Other DNA sequences in this specimen translate into the identical CDR3. This chain uses TRBV6-5 with TRBJ1-1; D remains ambiguous. The germline V gene has CDR1 MNHEY and CDR2 SVGAGI. This CDR3 comprises 14 residues. Trimming pared 0 bases from V and 1 base from J, leaving 6 bases between. The CDR3 sequence is CASSYSARNTEAFF. CDR3 DNA: TGTGCCAGCAGTTACTCTGCGAGGAACACTGAAGCTTTCTTT.

This chain links TRBV12-3 or TRBV12-4 with TRBJ2-1; D ambiguous. The V and J ends lost 4 bases and 7 bases respectively, with 11 bases between them. The CDR3 length is 13 residues. In DNA form, the CDR3 reads TGTGCCAGCAGTTCCACTATCTGGAATGAGCAGTTCTTC. This gives the protein CASSSTIWNEQFF.

The CDR3 sequence is CASINPYNYGYTF. CDR3 nucleotide sequence: TGTGCCAGCATAAACCCCTATAACTATGGCTACACCTTC. The chain recombines TRBV9 with TRBJ1-2; D unclear. Germline CDR1 and CDR2: SGDLS and YYNGEE. The CDR3 is 13 amino acids. V lost 6 bases, J lost 1 base, and 10 bases lay in between. The whole variable domain, remainder taken from reference TRBV9 and TRBJ1-2, is DSGVTQTPKHLITATGQRVTLRCSPRSGDLSVYWYQQSLDQGLQFLIQYYNGEERAKGNILERFSAQQFPDLHSELNLSSLELGDSALYFCASINPYNYGYTFGSGTRLTVV.

The gene calls are TRBV7-2 and TRBJ1-5, with 7 bases fitting TRBD1. V lost 3 bases to trimming and J lost 4 bases; unmatched junction nucleotides: 3. Germline CDR1 SGHTA, CDR2 FQGNSA. This CDR3 comprises 14 residues. The CDR3 nucleotides are TGTGCCAGCAGCTTTTACAGGGGAAATCAGCCCCAGCATTTT. It codes for CASSFYRGNQPQHF.

The rearrangement links TRBV9 to TRBJ2-5; tentatively, D is TRBD1 or TRBD2 (7 bases each). This CDR3 has 16 residues. V lost 2 bases, J lost 2 bases, and 16 bases lay in between. Per the germline V gene, CDR1 is SGDLS and CDR2 is YYNGEE. The CDR3 bases are TGTGCCAGCAGCGTTCGACAGGGAGGGGGACAAGAGACCCAGTACTTC. Amino acid sequence: CASSVRQGGGQETQYF.

The rearrangement uses TRBV29-1 and TRBJ1-2; D perhaps matches TRBD1 (6 bases). Germline loops: CDR1 SQVTM, CDR2 ANQGSEA. V gave up 7 bases and J gave up 6 bases, with 18 bases separating them. The CDR3 consists of 13 residues. CDR3 amino acids: CSGLRGARDGYTF. DNA of the CDR3: TGCAGCGGCCTTCGGGGGGCGAGAGATGGCTACACCTTC.

The rearrangement uses TRBV7-2 and TRBJ2-7; 13 nucleotides align to TRBD2. In germline, CDR1 is SGHTA, CDR2 FQGNSA. This CDR3 has 18 amino acids. V trimming: 5 bases; J trimming: 2 bases; junction bases outside the gene matches: 12. DNA of the CDR3: TGTGCCAGCAGCCCTATGGGCCTTACTAGCGGGAGGGCCTACGAGCAGTACTTC. Protein sequence: CASSPMGLTSGRAYEQYF. Together with reference TRBV7-2 and TRBJ2-7, the CDR3 gives the full variable domain: GAGVSQSPSNKVTEKGKDVELRCDPISGHTALYWYRQSLGQGLEFLIYFQGNSAPDKSGLPSDRFSAERTGGSVSTLTIQRTQQEDSAVYLCASSPMGLTSGRAYEQYFGPGTRLTVT.

The chain couples TRBV19 to TRBJ2-1, with 10 bases lining up with TRBD2. This CDR3 spans 16 amino acids. The V gene's germline CDR1 is LNHDA and CDR2 SQIVND (reference sequence). V was pared by 7 bases and J by 5 bases, with 11 bases of the junction left unmatched. Here the CDR3 reads CASTSLRSGRDNEQFF. The DNA of the CDR3 is TGTGCCAGTACCTCCTTGCGGAGCGGGAGGGACAATGAGCAGTTCTTC.

The V call is TRBV4-3, the J call TRBJ1-1; D might be TRBD1 (6 bases). Germline V gene sequence: CDR1 LGHNA, CDR2 YSLEER. Trimming pared 1 base from V and 0 bases from J, leaving 21 bases between. CDR3 size: 19 residues. Here the CDR3 reads CASSQVVERGLSLNTEAFF. CDR3 nucleotide sequence: TGCGCCAGCAGCCAAGTAGTGGAAAGGGGGTTGTCCTTGAACACTGAAGCTTTCTTT.

The chain recombines TRBV5-4 with TRBJ2-3, with 8 positions matching TRBD2. Germline V gene lookup returns CDR1 SGHNT and CDR2 YYREEE (reference sequence). This CDR3 has 16 amino acids. V shed 3 bases, J shed 2 bases, and the junction held 8 bases outside the gene matches. The DNA for the CDR3 is TGTGCCAGCAGCTCCGTAGAGCGGGGGCTCACAGATACGCAGTATTTT. Translating it yields CASSSVERGLTDTQYF. Full variable domain (remainder filled in from reference TRBV5-4 and TRBJ2-3): ETGVTQSPTHLIKTRGQQVTLRCSSQSGHNTVSWYQQALGQGPQFIFQYYREEENGRGNFPPRFSGLQFPNYSSELNVNALELDDSALYLCASSSVERGLTDTQYFGPGTRLTVL.

Worth noting for this clone: Other DNA sequences from this sample encode an identical CDR3 as well. This chain connects TRBV27 to TRBJ2-1; no clear D gene. This CDR3 comprises 13 residues. V shed 4 bases and J shed 7 bases, with 11 bases lying between them. Germline assignment: CDR1 MNHEY and CDR2 SMNVEV (reference sequence). The CDR3 loop is CASSYQVKNEQFF. The CDR3 DNA follows: TGTGCCAGCAGTTACCAGGTGAAGAATGAGCAGTTCTTC.

The chain is built from TRBV6-6 and TRBJ1-2; a weak D match, TRBD1 (5 bases). CDR1 and CDR2 from the germline V gene are MNHNY and SVGAGI (reference sequence). V was pared by 7 bases and J by 4 bases, with 16 bases between. CDR3 size: 14 residues. The CDR3 sequence: CASILPGHLYGYTF. CDR3 DNA sequence: TGTGCCAGCATTTTACCTGGACACCTCTATGGCTACACCTTC.

This sequence joins TRBV10-3 and TRBJ2-3; possible D gene TRBD2, 5 bases. Trimming cost V 10 bases and J 1 base, with 18 bases left between them. This CDR3 is 15 amino acids long. Per germline, CDR1 ENHRY and CDR2 SYGVKD. The CDR3 DNA reads as TGTGCCACCTCGCTCGCGGGTGACGGCACAGATACGCAGTATTTT. Protein product: CATSLAGDGTDTQYF.

This chain connects TRBV5-1 to TRBJ1-1, with D possibly TRBD1 on 6 matching bases. V lost 0 bases and J 1 base, leaving 10 bases between the germline ends. From germline, CDR1 is SGHRS and CDR2 YFSETQ. The CDR3 extends over 15 amino acids. CDR3 amino acids: CASSLDRARNTEAFF. In nucleotides, the CDR3 is TGCGCCAGCAGCTTGGACAGGGCTAGGAACACTGAAGCTTTCTTT.

V and J are TRBV2 and TRBJ1-4, with TRBD1 as a possible D gene (6 bases). V lost 4 bases, J lost 6 bases, and 12 bases lay in between. CDR1 is SNHLY and CDR2 is FYNNEI in the germline V gene. The CDR3 is made up of 14 amino acids. CDR3 DNA: TGTGCCAGCAGTGGTAGGACAGTTGATGAAAAACTGTTTTTT. The encoded protein is CASSGRTVDEKLFF. The full variable domain, its missing parts supplied by reference TRBV2 and TRBJ1-4, is EPEVTQTPSHQVTQMGQEVILRCVPISNHLYFYWYRQILGQKVEFLVSFYNNEISEKSEIFDDQFSVERPDGSNFTLKIRSTKLEDSAMYFCASSGRTVDEKLFFGSGTQLSVL.

The chain carries TRBV5-6 and TRBJ1-1, with 7 bases lining up with TRBD1. CDR3 length: 13 amino acids. Per the germline V gene, CDR1 is SGHDT and CDR2 is YYEEEE. J was trimmed by 7 bases and V by 4 bases; bases with no gene match: 7. The CDR3 DNA sequence: TGTGCCAGCAGCGGGACAGCCCGAAATGAAGCTTTCTTT. Its translation is CASSGTARNEAFF.

The rearrangement uses TRBV6-1 and TRBJ2-1; D remains ambiguous. Trimming removed 3 bases at V and 5 bases at J, with 11 bases between. The CDR3 has 14 amino acids. Germline V lookup: CDR1 MNHNS, CDR2 SASEGT. Here the CDR3 reads CASSEPLGHNEQFF. The DNA for the CDR3 is TGTGCCAGCAGTGAGCCCCTAGGGCACAATGAGCAGTTCTTC.

CDR3 protein: CASRLKITGALAGNSYEQYF. In nucleotides, the CDR3 is TGTGCCAGCAGACTAAAGATTACAGGGGCACTAGCGGGAAACTCCTACGAGCAGTACTTC. The rearrangement uses TRBV28 and TRBJ2-7; 10 nucleotides match TRBD2. Trimming at V came to 6 bases and at J to 0 bases, leaving 20 bases not matched to a gene. CDR3 length equals 20 residues. Germline V gene lookup returns CDR1 MDHEN and CDR2 SYDVKM. The variable domain in full, with the rest retrieved from reference TRBV28 and TRBJ2-7, is DVKVTQSSRYLVKRTGEKVFLECVQDMDHENMFWYRQDPGLGLRLIYFSYDVKMKEKGDIPEGYSVSREKKERFSLILESASTNQTSMYLCASRLKITGALAGNSYEQYFGPGTRLTVT.

Concerning this clone: Within the sample, other DNA sequences also encode this same CDR3. The chain recombines TRBV7-9 with TRBJ1-1; tentatively, D is TRBD1 (6 bases). Germline V gene lookup returns CDR1 SEHNR and CDR2 FQNEAQ (reference sequence). The CDR3 is 15 amino acids. V was clipped by 3 bases and J by 0 bases, with 11 bases between them. CDR3 residues: CASSFGGAMNTEAFF. CDR3 DNA: TGTGCCAGCAGCTTCGGGGGGGCAATGAACACTGAAGCTTTCTTT.

The rearrangement uses TRBV7-9 and TRBJ2-7; TRBD1 agrees at 9 bases. V lost 7 bases and J lost 3; bases outside the gene matches: 4. Germline V CDR1 and CDR2: SEHNR, FQNEAQ (reference sequence). The CDR3 contains 13 residues. CDR3 loop: CASTGTGNYEQYF. For the CDR3, the DNA is TGTGCCAGCACCGGGACAGGGAACTACGAGCAGTACTTC.

J is TRBJ2-7 and V is TRBV5-4; 7 nucleotides align to TRBD1. The length of the CDR3 is 17 residues. Germline assignment: CDR1 SGHNT and CDR2 YYREEE (reference sequence). The J segment lost 2 bases and the V segment lost 0 bases, leaving 11 bases of the junction unmatched. CDR3 in DNA: TGTGCCAGCAGCTTGGTTGGGACAGCGAACAGCCCCTACGAGCAGTACTTC. Its protein is CASSLVGTANSPYEQYF.

The chain joins TRBV3-1 (or the pseudogene TRBV3-2) to TRBJ1-4; TRBD1 agrees at 10 bases. This CDR3 has 15 residues. CDR1 is LGHDT and CDR2 is YNNKEL in the germline V gene (reference sequence). The V segment lost 4 bases and the J segment 6 bases; nucleotides outside the gene matches: 5. CDR3 nucleotide sequence: TGTGCCAGCAGCCTACCGGGACAGGGGTATGAAAAACTGTTTTTT. Translation gives CASSLPGQGYEKLFF.

This clone was seen only a few times. This chain connects TRBV4-1 to TRBJ1-5; D ambiguous. The CDR3 extends over 16 amino acids. The ends were cut back, 1 base at V and 0 bases at J, with 10 bases in the middle. Germline V gene lookup returns CDR1 MGHRA and CDR2 YSYEKL. This CDR3 reads CASSQVYQNSNQPQHF. CDR3 bases: TGCGCCAGCAGCCAAGTGTATCAGAATAGCAATCAGCCCCAGCATTTT.

This chain joins TRBV28 and TRBJ1-1, with unresolved D. V dropped 4 bases and J dropped 4 bases, with 16 bases sitting between them. The CDR3 loop spans 15 amino acids. Germline V gives CDR1 MDHEN, CDR2 SYDVKM. The CDR3 sequence is CASSWGTTGVTEAFF. In DNA form, the CDR3 reads TGTGCCAGCAGTTGGGGAACCACGGGCGTCACTGAAGCTTTCTTT.